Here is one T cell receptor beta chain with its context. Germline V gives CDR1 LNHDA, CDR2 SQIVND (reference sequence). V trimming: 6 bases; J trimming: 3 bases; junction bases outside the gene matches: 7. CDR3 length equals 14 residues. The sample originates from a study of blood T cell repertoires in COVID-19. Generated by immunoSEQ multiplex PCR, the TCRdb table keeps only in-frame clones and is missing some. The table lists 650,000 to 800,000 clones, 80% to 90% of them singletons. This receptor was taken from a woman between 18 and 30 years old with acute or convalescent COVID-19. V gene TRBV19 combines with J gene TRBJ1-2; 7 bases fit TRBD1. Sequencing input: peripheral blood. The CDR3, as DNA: TGTGCCAGTAGCGCGACAGGGTGGGACTATGGCTACACCTTC. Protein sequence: CASSATGWDYGYTF.